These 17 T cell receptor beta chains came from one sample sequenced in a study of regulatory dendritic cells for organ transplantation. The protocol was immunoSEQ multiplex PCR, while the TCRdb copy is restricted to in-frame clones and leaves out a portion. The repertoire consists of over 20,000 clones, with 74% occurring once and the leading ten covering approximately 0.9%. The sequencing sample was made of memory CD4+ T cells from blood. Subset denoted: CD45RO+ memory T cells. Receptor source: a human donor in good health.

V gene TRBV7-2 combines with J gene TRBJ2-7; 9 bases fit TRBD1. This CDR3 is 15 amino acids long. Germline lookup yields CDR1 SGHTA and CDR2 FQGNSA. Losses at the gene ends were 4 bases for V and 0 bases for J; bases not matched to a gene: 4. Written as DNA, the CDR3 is TGTGCCAGCAGCTCTAGGACAGGGGCCTCCTACGAGCAGTACTTC. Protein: CASSSRTGASYEQYF.

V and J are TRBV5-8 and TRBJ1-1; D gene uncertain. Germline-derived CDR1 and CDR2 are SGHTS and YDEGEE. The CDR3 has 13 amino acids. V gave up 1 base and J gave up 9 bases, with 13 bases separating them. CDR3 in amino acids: CASSLLSGRKAFF. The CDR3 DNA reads TGTGCCAGCAGCTTGTTATCCGGCAGGAAAGCTTTCTTT.

CDR3 DNA: TGTGCCAGCAGCCAAGAACTCGCCAGGGGGTACGAGCAGTACTTC. It codes for CASSQELARGYEQYF. The chain employs TRBV14 and TRBJ2-7; 7 positions agree with TRBD1. Trimming took 0 bases from V and 4 from J; bases not matched to a gene: 6. The length of the CDR3 is 15 residues. Looked up from germline, CDR1 is SGHDN and CDR2 is FVKESK.

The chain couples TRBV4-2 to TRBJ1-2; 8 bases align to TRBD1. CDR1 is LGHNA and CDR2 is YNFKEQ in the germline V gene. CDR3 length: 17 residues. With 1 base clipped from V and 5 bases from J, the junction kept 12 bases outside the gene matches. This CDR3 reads CASSQGAGGGQNYGYTF. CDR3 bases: TGTGCCAGCAGCCAAGGGGCAGGGGGCGGCCAGAATTATGGCTACACCTTC.

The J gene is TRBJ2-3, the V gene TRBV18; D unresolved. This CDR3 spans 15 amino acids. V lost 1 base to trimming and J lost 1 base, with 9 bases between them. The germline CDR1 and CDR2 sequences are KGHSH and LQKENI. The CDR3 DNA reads TGTGCCAGCTCACCACAACCACGGGGCACAGATACGCAGTATTTT. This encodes CASSPQPRGTDTQYF.

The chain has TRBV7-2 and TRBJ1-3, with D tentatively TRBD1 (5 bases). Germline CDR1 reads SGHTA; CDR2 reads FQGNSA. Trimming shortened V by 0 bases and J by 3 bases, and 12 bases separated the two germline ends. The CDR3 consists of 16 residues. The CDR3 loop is CASSLAGGSGGNTIYF. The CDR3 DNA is TGTGCCAGCAGCTTAGCGGGGGGGTCGGGTGGAAACACCATATATTTT.

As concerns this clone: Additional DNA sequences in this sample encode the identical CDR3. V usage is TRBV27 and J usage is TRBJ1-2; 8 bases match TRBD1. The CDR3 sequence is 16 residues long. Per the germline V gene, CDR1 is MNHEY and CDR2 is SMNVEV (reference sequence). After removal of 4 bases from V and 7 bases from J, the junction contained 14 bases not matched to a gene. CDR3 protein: CASSSGQGTLQGGYTF. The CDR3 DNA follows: TGTGCCAGCAGTTCCGGACAGGGAACCCTGCAGGGTGGCTACACCTTC.

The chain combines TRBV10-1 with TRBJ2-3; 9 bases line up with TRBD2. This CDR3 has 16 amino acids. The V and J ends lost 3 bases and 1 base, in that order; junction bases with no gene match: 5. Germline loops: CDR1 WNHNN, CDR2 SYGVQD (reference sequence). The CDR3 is CASSEFCGGGTDTQYF. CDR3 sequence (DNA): TGCGCCAGCAGTGAATTCTGCGGGGGGGGCACAGATACGCAGTATTTT.

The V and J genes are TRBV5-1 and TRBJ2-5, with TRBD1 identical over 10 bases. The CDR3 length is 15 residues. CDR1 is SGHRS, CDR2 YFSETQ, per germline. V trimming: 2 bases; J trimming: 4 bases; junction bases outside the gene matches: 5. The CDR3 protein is CASSLRQGAGETQYF. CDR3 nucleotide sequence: TGCGCCAGCAGCTTAAGACAGGGGGCGGGAGAGACCCAGTACTTC.

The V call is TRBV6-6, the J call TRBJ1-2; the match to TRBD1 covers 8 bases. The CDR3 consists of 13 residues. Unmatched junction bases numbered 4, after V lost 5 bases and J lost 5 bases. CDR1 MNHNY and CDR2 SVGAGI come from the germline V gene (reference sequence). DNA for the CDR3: TGTGCCAGCAGTCCACGGACAGGGTATGGCTACACCTTC. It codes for CASSPRTGYGYTF.

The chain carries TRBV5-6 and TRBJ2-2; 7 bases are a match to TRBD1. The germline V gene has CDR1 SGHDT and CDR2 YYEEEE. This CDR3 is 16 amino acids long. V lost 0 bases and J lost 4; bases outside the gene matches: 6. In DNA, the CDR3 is TGTGCCAGCAGCTTGGGAGGGGGCATAATCACCGGGGAGCTGTTTTTT. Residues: CASSLGGGIITGELFF.

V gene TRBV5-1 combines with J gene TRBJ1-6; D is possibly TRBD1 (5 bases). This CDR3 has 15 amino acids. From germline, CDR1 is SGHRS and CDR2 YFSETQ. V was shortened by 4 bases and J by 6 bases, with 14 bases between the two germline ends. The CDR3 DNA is TGCGCCAGCAGCGTAGGGGTTCAGGGTAATTCACCCCTCCACTTT. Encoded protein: CASSVGVQGNSPLHF.

DNA for the CDR3: TGTGCCAGTAGTGGACAGGGAGGGCATGGCTACACCTTC. Protein: CASSGQGGHGYTF. The chain has TRBV19 and TRBJ1-2, with 8 bases identical to TRBD1. The CDR3 has 13 amino acids. V was clipped by 5 bases and J by 6 bases; unmatched bases: 5. Germline lookup yields CDR1 LNHDA and CDR2 SQIVND (reference sequence).

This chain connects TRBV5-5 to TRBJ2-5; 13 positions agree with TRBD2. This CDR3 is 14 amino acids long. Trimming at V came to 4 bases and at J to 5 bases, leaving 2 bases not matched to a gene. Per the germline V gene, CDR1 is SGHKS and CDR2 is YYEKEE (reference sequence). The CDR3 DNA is TGTGCCAGCAGCCCGACTAGCGGGAGGGAGACCCAGTACTTC. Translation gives CASSPTSGRETQYF.

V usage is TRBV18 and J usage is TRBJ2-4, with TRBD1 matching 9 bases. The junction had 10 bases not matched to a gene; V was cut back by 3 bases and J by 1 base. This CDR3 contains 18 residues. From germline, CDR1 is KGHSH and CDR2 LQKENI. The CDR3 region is CASSPLATGGRAKNIQYF. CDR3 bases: TGTGCCAGCTCACCTCTAGCCACAGGGGGCAGGGCCAAAAACATTCAGTACTTC.

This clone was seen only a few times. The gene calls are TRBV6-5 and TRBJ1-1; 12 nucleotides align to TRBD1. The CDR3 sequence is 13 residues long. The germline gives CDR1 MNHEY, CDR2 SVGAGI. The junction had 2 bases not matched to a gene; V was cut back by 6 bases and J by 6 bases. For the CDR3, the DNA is TGTGCCAGCAGAGGGACAGGGGGCCCTGAAGCTTTCTTT. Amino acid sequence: CASRGTGGPEAFF.

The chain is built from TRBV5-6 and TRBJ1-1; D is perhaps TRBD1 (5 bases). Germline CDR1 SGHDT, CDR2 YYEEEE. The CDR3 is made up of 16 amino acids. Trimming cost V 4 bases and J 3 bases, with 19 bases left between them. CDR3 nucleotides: TGTGCCAGCAGCCCACTTGGTCGGGGGAGGGACACTGAAGCTTTCTTT. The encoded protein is CASSPLGRGRDTEAFF.